Detailed here is one TCR beta chain. What it binds is not known. These data come from a study of T cell responses to AZD1222 COVID-19 vaccine. Study-level points and caveats: Among those given AZD1222, only five or six were seropositive at baseline. Close to half of all spike-specific TCRs reportedly target regions of the variants that are unmutated.

Germline V gene sequence: CDR1 SGHDT, CDR2 YYEEEE. Trimming cost V 1 base and J 2 bases; bases outside gene matches: 2. The CDR3 length is 15 residues. Libraries were prepared by immunoSEQ multiplex PCR; TCRdb keeps only in-frame clonotypes and omits some of them. This table holds around 60,000 clones, 70% to 90% found once. The chain couples TRBV5-6 to TRBJ2-2; TRBD2 matches 7 bases. This sample comprised peripheral blood, obtained on day 0 of AZD1222 vaccination. The receptor was derived from an adult in good health. CDR3 residues: CASSLPSGNTGELFF. The CDR3 DNA sequence: TGTGCCAGCAGCTTGCCTAGCGGCAACACCGGGGAGCTGTTTTTT.